Presented here are 20 T cell receptor beta chains from one specimen sequenced in a study of breast tumors, draining lymph nodes, adjacent tissues. TCRdb analysed the multiplex PCR reads with MiXCR anew, one entry per CDR3 protein. Of roughly 14,000 distinct CDR3 sequences in the sample, 45% to 60% were seen once. The sequenced sample consisted of tumor-adjacent breast tissue. These receptors were obtained from a female donor with breast cancer. Some clones in this sample may be carry-over from other donors' samples.

The chain recombines TRBV20-1 with TRBJ2-7; 8 bases line up with TRBD1. This CDR3 is 14 amino acids long. After removal of 5 bases from V and 7 bases from J, the junction contained 13 bases not matched to a gene. Germline CDR1 is DFQATT and CDR2 is SNEGSKA (reference sequence). Here the CDR3 DNA reads TGCAGTGCTGACCCACGGCAGGGGGCGCGGGAGCAGTACTTC. Translated, it gives CSADPRQGAREQYF.

This chain connects TRBV29-1 to TRBJ2-1; TRBD1 agrees at 7 bases. V lost 3 bases to trimming and J lost 0 bases; unmatched junction nucleotides: 5. Germline loops: CDR1 SQVTM, CDR2 ANQGSEA. The CDR3 has 15 amino acids. CDR3 sequence: CSVEVWDSSYNEQFF. The DNA for the CDR3 is TGCAGCGTTGAGGTATGGGACAGCTCCTACAATGAGCAGTTCTTC.

The sample holds many counts of this clonotype. A much larger clone lies a single base off, so this may be a read error. This rearrangement joins TRBV20-1 to TRBJ2-1, with 14 nucleotides matching TRBD2. There are 17 residues in the CDR3. Trimming took 4 bases from V and 9 from J; bases not matched to a gene: 14. Germline loops: CDR1 DFQATT, CDR2 SNEGSKA (reference sequence). In DNA form, the CDR3 reads TGCAGTGCTATGGGGACTAGCGGGAGTGGAACGTCACGTGAGCAGTTCTTC. Its protein is CSAMGTSGSGTSREQFF.

This clonotype was detected once. This sequence joins TRBV19 and TRBJ1-6, with D tentatively TRBD1 (6 bases). V lost 5 bases and J lost 5, with 13 bases in between. Looked up from germline, CDR1 is LNHDA and CDR2 is SQIVND (reference sequence). The CDR3 extends over 15 amino acids. This chain's CDR3 is CASSHRAGDNSPLHF. The CDR3, as DNA: TGTGCCAGTAGTCACCGGGCAGGGGATAATTCACCCCTCCACTTT.

This clonotype came up a few times. A read error may be the cause here, since a much bigger clone is one base away. This is likely a read error, given that the CDR3 carries no conserved phenylalanine or tryptophan at its end. The rearrangement links TRBV7-2 to TRBJ2-5, with a tentative D call TRBD2 (5 bases). The germline gives CDR1 SGHTA, CDR2 FQGNSA. This CDR3 is built from 14 residues. Deletions cut 4 bases from V and 1 base from J, with 10 bases between. CDR3 DNA: TGTGCCAGCAGCTCCCCGGGGAGCCAAGAGACCCAGTACCCC. Amino acids: CASSSPGSQETQYP.

For this clonotype: Sequence at one end of the junction differs from germline and may be a read error. The chain employs TRBV7-9 and TRBJ1-1, with 7 bases lining up with TRBD1. This CDR3 has 16 amino acids. Germline V gives CDR1 SEHNR, CDR2 FQNEAQ (reference sequence). The CDR3 nucleotides are TGTGCCAGCAGCTTAATCTATACAGGGGCTGAGACTGAACCTTTCTTT. Protein product: CASSLIYTGAETEPFF.

This clonotype was counted many times. This CDR3 is CASSSHSRGNIQYF. In DNA form, the CDR3 reads TGTGCCAGCAGTTCTCATAGCAGAGGGAACATTCAGTACTTC. V usage is TRBV28 and J usage is TRBJ2-4; tentative D call: TRBD2 (5 bases). CDR1 and CDR2 from the germline V gene are MDHEN and SYDVKM. This CDR3 spans 14 amino acids. V was cut by 4 bases and J by 7 bases, with 14 bases left in between.

This clonotype has a count of ten or more. This may stem from a read error, because a much larger clone lies one nucleotide away. V is TRBV20-1 and J is TRBJ2-7; D remains unclear. Germline-derived CDR1 and CDR2 are DFQATT and SNEGSKA (reference sequence). This CDR3 region has 14 residues. The ends were cut back, 0 bases at V and 6 bases at J, with 15 bases in the middle. The DNA of the CDR3 is TGCAGTGCTAGAGATTTCCACAGAACCTCCGAGCAGTACTTC. Translating gives CSARDFHRTSEQYF.

This clonotype was picked up one time. The chain carries TRBV6-6 and TRBJ2-3; no firm D call. Trimming shortened V by 8 bases and J by 0 bases, and 15 bases separated the two germline ends. This CDR3 is built from 15 residues. CDR1 is MNHNY, CDR2 SVGAGI, per germline (reference sequence). The CDR3 spells CASGPRAPSTDTQYF. In DNA form, the CDR3 reads TGTGCCAGCGGACCACGGGCACCTAGCACAGATACGCAGTATTTT.

This rearrangement joins TRBV7-2 to TRBJ2-1, with D possibly matching TRBD2 (6 bases). The ends were cut back, 3 bases at V and 3 bases at J, with 15 bases in the middle. This CDR3 region has 16 residues. Germline assignment: CDR1 SGHTA and CDR2 FQGNSA. For the CDR3, the DNA is TGTGCCAGCAGCTTGGGCGGTAGCGGAATCTACAATGAGCAGTTCTTC. Its translation is CASSLGGSGIYNEQFF.

This clonotype ranks as large. The chain uses TRBV20-1 and TRBJ1-6; tentative D call: TRBD1 (6 bases). CDR1 is DFQATT and CDR2 is SNEGSKA in the germline V gene (reference sequence). The CDR3 has 13 amino acids. V gave up 6 bases and J gave up 7 bases, with 13 bases separating them. The CDR3 DNA is TGCAGTGCCGCGGGACACTTAAATTCACCCCTCCACTTT. It yields the protein CSAAGHLNSPLHF.

As for this clonotype: The junction shows a germline mismatch at one end, possibly a read error. This rearrangement joins TRBV5-8 to TRBJ2-1; D may be TRBD1 (6 bases). Germline CDR1 and CDR2: SGHTS and YDEGEE. CDR3 size: 12 residues. CDR3 sequence: CAGRGQWNEQFF. The CDR3 nucleotides read TGTGCCGGCAGGGGACAATGGAATGAGCAGTTCTTC.

This clonotype is medium-sized in the sample. This sequence joins TRBV7-9 and TRBJ1-3; 7 positions agree with TRBD1. V shed 6 bases, J shed 6 bases, and the junction held 14 bases outside the gene matches. This CDR3 is 16 amino acids long. Germline CDR1 is SEHNR and CDR2 is FQNEAQ (reference sequence). CDR3 nucleotides: TGTGCCAGCAGTTTAAGCCCACAGGGGAAGGAAAACACCATATATTTT. Its protein product is CASSLSPQGKENTIYF.

In this sample, this clonotype turned up many times. The chain combines TRBV19 with TRBJ2-5, with a tentative D call TRBD2 (7 bases). CDR3 length equals 15 residues. Trimming took off 1 base at V and 5 bases at J, with 14 bases between the two ends. Germline CDR1 is LNHDA and CDR2 is SQIVND (reference sequence). CDR3 loop: CASSIGGGARETQYF. The CDR3 nucleotides are TGTGCCAGTAGTATAGGAGGGGGGGCCAGGGAGACCCAGTACTTC. The full variable domain, with the rest looked up from reference TRBV19 and TRBJ2-5, is DGGITQSPKYLFRKEGQNVTLSCEQNLNHDAMYWYRQDPGQGLRLIYYSQIVNDFQKGDIAEGYSVSREKKESFPLTVTSAQKNPTAFYLCASSIGGGARETQYFGPGTRLLVL.

The chain employs TRBV7-3 and TRBJ2-5, with D uncertain. The CDR3 is 13 amino acids. The ends were cut back, 2 bases at V and 2 bases at J, with 6 bases in the middle. The germline V gene encodes CDR1 SGHTA and CDR2 FQGTGA. The CDR3 protein is CASSLGRQETQYF. Written as DNA, the CDR3 is TGTGCCAGCAGCTTAGGACGACAAGAGACCCAGTACTTC.

By proportion, this clonotype is medium-sized (0.01 to 0.1%). The chain recombines TRBV7-9 with TRBJ2-1, with D tentatively TRBD2 (8 bases). The CDR3 is 21 amino acids. V shed 2 bases and J shed 0 bases, with 26 bases lying between them. The germline gives CDR1 SEHNR, CDR2 FQNEAQ (reference sequence). In DNA form, the CDR3 reads TGTGCCAGCAGCTTAAGGGGGCAGCGGGGGAGCCATTCTGGCTCCTACAATGAGCAGTTCTTC. Protein product: CASSLRGQRGSHSGSYNEQFF.

This clonotype is medium-sized in the sample. The chain couples TRBV7-9 to TRBJ2-7; no clear D. This CDR3 region has 15 residues. Germline CDR1 is SEHNR and CDR2 is FQNEAQ (reference sequence). V was cut by 5 bases and J by 0 bases, with 14 bases left in between. The chain's CDR3 is CASSTTMGSSYEQYF. CDR3 DNA sequence: TGTGCCAGCAGCACAACTATGGGAAGCTCCTACGAGCAGTACTTC.

This clonotype occurred a few times. Being one base from a much bigger clone, this may be a read error. The chain recombines TRBV12-3 or TRBV12-4 with TRBJ2-2; 8 nucleotides line up with TRBD2. This CDR3 is 14 amino acids long. V trimming: 7 bases; J trimming: 5 bases; junction bases outside the gene matches: 6. CDR3 nucleotides: TGTGCCAGCATGGACCGGGAGGGTACCGGGGAGCTGTTTTTT. This sequence encodes CASMDREGTGELFF.

This clonotype was recorded at least ten times. The rearrangement joins TRBV12-3 or TRBV12-4 to TRBJ2-1, with 9 bases that match TRBD1. Trimming took 2 bases from V and 6 from J; bases not matched to a gene: 5. The CDR3 has 15 residues. This CDR3 reads CASSLRRDRANEQFF. Written as DNA, the CDR3 is TGTGCCAGCAGTTTACGCCGGGACAGGGCCAATGAGCAGTTCTTC.

This clonotype is medium-sized within its sample. The chain links TRBV9 to TRBJ1-2; D might be TRBD1 (5 bases). The V gene lost 6 bases and the J gene lost 5 bases, with 11 bases spanning the gap. CDR3 size: 12 residues. Germline V gene lookup returns CDR1 SGDLS and CDR2 YYNGEE. CDR3 nucleotides: TGTGCCAGCACAGGGACGGCTTATGGCTACACCTTC. Translation: CASTGTAYGYTF.